Below, 22 T cell receptor beta chains from the same sample are listed, as sequenced in a study of HIV-infected patients and healthy controls. Using its own MiXCR run on the 5' RACE reads, TCRdb lists one record per CDR3 protein. The table lists about 64,000 distinct CDR3 sequences, over 15% of them singletons. Sequencing was performed on CD4+ T cells from blood. The receptors shown here come from a human donor in good health.

This clonotype came up many times. Relative to the germline gene, one junction end is altered; a read error may explain this. V usage is TRBV12-3 or TRBV12-4 and J usage is TRBJ1-6; D remains ambiguous. The CDR3 consists of 12 residues. CDR3 protein: CASRDADSPLHF. In DNA, the CDR3 is TGTGCCAGCAGGGACGCGGATTCGCCCCTCCACTTT.

This clonotype was recorded at least ten times. This chain links TRBV10-3 with TRBJ1-1; 7 positions agree with TRBD1. Germline CDR1 reads ENHRY; CDR2 reads SYGVKD. After removal of 6 bases from V and 4 bases from J, the junction contained 8 bases not matched to a gene. This CDR3 contains 14 residues. CDR3 loop: CAIRKQGIATEAFF. Written as DNA, the CDR3 is TGTGCCATCAGAAAACAGGGGATCGCCACTGAAGCTTTCTTT.

This clonotype showed up many times. This chain uses TRBV24-1 with TRBJ2-1; 8 nucleotides line up with TRBD2. The CDR3 loop spans 20 amino acids. V gave up 4 bases and J gave up 7 bases; unmatched junction bases: 23. The germline gives CDR1 KGHDR, CDR2 SFDVKD. The CDR3 DNA reads TGTGCCACCAGTGAGCCCTCCGGGGCCCTGAGGCTAGCGGGCCTGAATGAGCAGTTCTTC. This encodes CATSEPSGALRLAGLNEQFF.

With respect to this clonotype: An end of the junction differs from the germline gene, which may be a read error. The genes are TRBV6-2 or TRBV6-3 and TRBJ1-1, with D possibly matching TRBD1 (5 bases). Germline V CDR1 and CDR2: MNHEY, SVGEGT. This CDR3 is built from 13 residues. The CDR3 DNA reads TGTGCCAGCAGGAATTACGAGGGGACTGAAGCTTACTTT. Residues: CASRNYEGTEAYF.

This sequence joins TRBV12-3 or TRBV12-4 and TRBJ1-2, with 8 bases fitting TRBD1. There are 16 residues in the CDR3. Losses at the gene ends were 3 bases for V and 2 bases for J; bases not matched to a gene: 8. This CDR3 is CASSFWLGTGNYGYTF. The CDR3 nucleotides read TGTGCCAGCAGTTTCTGGTTGGGGACAGGCAACTATGGCTACACCTTC.

This clonotype occurred a few times. The rearrangement uses TRBV2 and TRBJ1-2; D is uncertain. The CDR3 length is 15 residues. V lost 6 bases and J 2 bases, leaving 16 bases between the germline ends. The germline V gene encodes CDR1 SNHLY and CDR2 FYNNEI. The CDR3 sequence: CASSPGAGPNYGYTF. CDR3 DNA: TGTGCCAGCAGCCCCGGTGCTGGGCCCAACTATGGCTACACCTTC. The full variable domain, with the rest looked up from reference TRBV2 and TRBJ1-2, is EPEVTQTPSHQVTQMGQEVILRCVPISNHLYFYWYRQILGQKVEFLVSFYNNEISEKSEIFDDQFSVERPDGSNFTLKIRSTKLEDSAMYFCASSPGAGPNYGYTFGSGTRLTVV.

This chain uses TRBV9 with TRBJ2-5; TRBD2 matches 8 bases. The J segment lost 5 bases and the V segment lost 4 bases, leaving 16 bases of the junction unmatched. Germline CDR1 reads SGDLS; CDR2 reads YYNGEE. The CDR3 loop spans 17 amino acids. CDR3 in amino acids: CASSPHGAGAVGETQYF. The DNA for the CDR3 is TGTGCCAGCAGCCCTCACGGAGCGGGAGCGGTCGGGGAGACCCAGTACTTC.

This clonotype was observed at least ten times. The J gene is TRBJ1-4, the V gene TRBV28; the match to TRBD1 covers 10 bases. Trimming removed 6 bases from V and 8 bases from J; junction bases left unmatched: 6. Germline V CDR1 and CDR2: MDHEN, SYDVKM. The CDR3 spans 14 residues. The DNA of the CDR3 is TGTGCCAGCAGGGGACAGGGGAAGGTGGAAAAACTGTTTTTT. Translation: CASRGQGKVEKLFF.

This clonotype was observed many times. J is TRBJ2-3 and V is TRBV11-2; 7 bases line up with TRBD2. The length of the CDR3 is 12 residues. With 5 bases clipped from V and 8 bases from J, the junction kept 4 bases outside the gene matches. Germline V gene lookup returns CDR1 SGHAT and CDR2 FQNNGV. CDR3 sequence (DNA): TGTGCCAGCAGCGCAACTAGCGCTACGCAGTATTTT. This encodes CASSATSATQYF.

This clonotype was observed many times. V usage is TRBV11-3 and J usage is TRBJ1-1; D gene unclear. The CDR3 covers 12 residues. Trimming removed 0 bases at V and 8 bases at J, with 7 bases between. Germline V lookup: CDR1 SGHNT, CDR2 YENEEA. The CDR3 DNA follows: TGTGCCAGCAGCTTAGATCGGCAGGAAGCTTTCTTT. Translated, it gives CASSLDRQEAFF.

This clonotype was observed at least ten times. This rearrangement joins TRBV10-3 to TRBJ1-6, with D possibly being TRBD1 (6 bases). Germline V gene lookup returns CDR1 ENHRY and CDR2 SYGVKD. The CDR3 totals 14 residues. V was clipped by 2 bases and J by 10 bases, with 12 bases between them. The CDR3 sequence is CAISETGPGSPLHF. The CDR3 DNA reads as TGTGCCATCAGTGAGACAGGGCCAGGATCACCCCTCCACTTT.

There are many counts of this clonotype. V is TRBV20-1 and J is TRBJ1-6; TRBD1 matches at 7 bases. This CDR3 spans 16 amino acids. V shed 1 base, J shed 6 bases, and the junction held 9 bases outside the gene matches. Germline V gene lookup returns CDR1 DFQATT and CDR2 SNEGSKA (reference sequence). For the CDR3, the DNA is TGCAGTGCTAGAGTGACAGGGTCCCGGGTTAATTCACCCCTCCACTTT. This encodes CSARVTGSRVNSPLHF.

This clonotype was seen more than once but under ten times. This chain connects TRBV7-8 to TRBJ2-7, with 9 bases fitting TRBD1. The CDR3 covers 16 residues. Germline CDR1 is SGHVS and CDR2 is FQNEAQ. Trimming took 5 bases from V and 0 from J; bases not matched to a gene: 8. The CDR3 bases are TGTGCCAGCAGCCCCCGTACGGGACAGGGCTCCTACGAGCAGTACTTC. It is translated as CASSPRTGQGSYEQYF.

This clonotype showed up many times. The V gene is TRBV5-5, the J gene TRBJ2-2, with D unresolved. The V end lost 3 bases, the J end lost 4 bases, and 13 bases lay between the germline ends. The germline CDR1 and CDR2 sequences are SGHKS and YYEKEE (reference sequence). CDR3 size: 15 residues. In nucleotides, the CDR3 is TGTGCCAGCAGCTCAGCAAACATATTCACCGGGGAGCTGTTTTTT. It is translated as CASSSANIFTGELFF.

This clonotype was detected ten times or more. CDR3 bases: TGCAGCGTTCGTCGGCACTCTAGCACAGATACGCAGTATTTT. It yields the protein CSVRRHSSTDTQYF. This chain links TRBV29-1 with TRBJ2-3; D gene uncertain. Germline V lookup: CDR1 SQVTM, CDR2 ANQGSEA. Between the trimmed V and J ends, which lost 5 bases and 0 bases, there was a span of 12 bases. The CDR3 covers 14 residues.

This clonotype was detected many times. The V and J genes are TRBV10-3 and TRBJ1-1; 8 nucleotides match TRBD1. This CDR3 has 17 amino acids. The ends lost 8 bases at V and 1 base at J; junction bases unmatched: 15. Germline V gene data show CDR1 as ENHRY and CDR2 as SYGVKD. The CDR3 DNA sequence: TGTGCCATCGCCCCTGGGACAGGAGCCAGGGGGAACACTGAAGCTTTCTTT. Its protein is CAIAPGTGARGNTEAFF.

The genes are TRBV20-1 and TRBJ1-1; tentative D call: TRBD1 (5 bases). Between the trimmed V and J ends, which lost 0 bases and 3 bases, there was a span of 14 bases. The germline V gene has CDR1 DFQATT and CDR2 SNEGSKA (reference sequence). This CDR3 has 15 residues. CDR3: CSAREVVRDHTEAFF. CDR3 in DNA: TGCAGTGCTAGAGAGGTCGTCAGGGACCACACTGAAGCTTTCTTT.

This chain uses TRBV6-6 with TRBJ2-1; possible D gene TRBD2, 6 bases. Germline V gene data show CDR1 as MNHNY and CDR2 as SVGAGI (reference sequence). There are 15 residues in the CDR3. V was trimmed by 6 bases and J by 5 bases, leaving 17 bases between them. The CDR3 region has the DNA TGTGCCAGCAGCACATATGAACCGGGGGACAATGAGCAGTTCTTC. As protein: CASSTYEPGDNEQFF.

This clonotype was observed a few times. The rearrangement joins TRBV5-1 to TRBJ1-6; 9 positions match TRBD1. Germline V gene lookup returns CDR1 SGHRS and CDR2 YFSETQ. The CDR3 is 16 residues long. J lost 9 bases, V lost 0 bases, and 7 bases had no gene match. For the CDR3, the DNA is TGCGCCAGCAGCTTGGAGGGACAGGGTAGCGGTTCACCCCTCCACTTT. Translated: CASSLEGQGSGSPLHF.

This clonotype was detected only a few times. The chain carries TRBV12-3 or TRBV12-4 and TRBJ2-7; D gene unclear. The CDR3 is made up of 15 amino acids. Trimming cost V 4 bases and J 6 bases, with 19 bases left between them. CDR3 sequence (DNA): TGTGCCAGCAGTTCACAGCGAGCGCGCTACTTCGAGCAGTACTTC. Translation gives CASSSQRARYFEQYF.

In this sample, this clonotype turned up a few times. The chain is built from TRBV3-1 and TRBJ1-1, with 8 bases identical to TRBD1. There are 14 residues in the CDR3. Unmatched junction bases numbered 2, after V lost 4 bases and J lost 1 base. In germline, CDR1 is LGHDT, CDR2 YNNKEL (reference sequence). In DNA, the CDR3 is TGTGCCAGCAGCCTGGGACAGGCGAACACTGAAGCTTTCTTT. This sequence encodes CASSLGQANTEAFF. Supplemented by reference TRBV3-1 and TRBJ1-1, the full variable domain reads DTAVSQTPKYLVTQMGNDKSIKCEQNLGHDTMYWYKQDSKKFLKIMFSYNNKELIINETVPNRFSPKSPDKAHLNLHINSLELGDSAVYFCASSLGQANTEAFFGQGTRLTVV.

This clonotype was counted many times. J is TRBJ2-5 and V is TRBV11-2; D is tentatively TRBD1 or TRBD2 (6 bases each). The CDR3 is 14 residues long. Germline assignment: CDR1 SGHAT and CDR2 FQNNGV. The V gene lost 0 bases and the J gene lost 7 bases, with 12 bases spanning the gap. The chain's CDR3 is CASSLEGGFVTQYF. The DNA for the CDR3 is TGTGCCAGCAGCTTAGAGGGGGGCTTCGTGACCCAGTACTTC.